Each of the 10 T cell receptor beta chains below was sequenced from the same sample in a study of T cell repertoires in cytomegalovirus infection. TCRdb called the reads again in MiXCR, with one record for every CDR3 protein. The repertoire includes nearly 650,000 distinct CDR3 sequences, approximately 24% of them detected once, and 6.5% to 10% sits in the top ten. Sample: CD8+ T cells from PBMCs. The receptors come from a human donor in good health (CMV status not recorded). Some clones in this sample may be carry-over from other donors' samples.

As for this clonotype: One end of the junction fails to match germline, which may point to a read error. The genes are TRBV5-5 and TRBJ1-1, with a possible D match to TRBD1 (5 bases). This CDR3 region has 13 residues. Per germline, CDR1 SGHKS and CDR2 YYEKEE (reference sequence). The CDR3 loop is CANSSRGGTEAFF. CDR3 nucleotide sequence: TGTGCCAACAGCTCGAGGGGTGGGACTGAAGCTTTCTTT.

The chain links TRBV28 to TRBJ2-7; D not resolved. From germline, CDR1 is MDHEN and CDR2 SYDVKM. This CDR3 region has 13 residues. V was shortened by 3 bases and J by 5 bases, with 11 bases between the two germline ends. In DNA, the CDR3 is TGTGCCAGCAGTTTTCGAGGATTCCACGAGCAGTACGTC. Protein product: CASSFRGFHEQYV.

The chain recombines TRBV6-6 with TRBJ2-7; either TRBD1 or TRBD2 may fit D (5 bases each). CDR1 is MNHNY, CDR2 SVGAGI, per germline (reference sequence). This CDR3 has 15 amino acids. Trimming took off 0 bases at V and 9 bases at J, with 18 bases between the two ends. The CDR3 loop is CASSYSRGDPSGQYF. In DNA, the CDR3 is TGTGCCAGCAGTTACTCTAGGGGAGATCCGAGCGGGCAGTACTTC.

This clonotype was found a few times. The chain combines TRBV7-2 with TRBJ2-3, with 7 bases lining up with TRBD1. CDR1 is SGHTA and CDR2 is FQGNSA in the germline V gene. This CDR3 is built from 16 residues. J lost 2 bases, V lost 5 bases, and 10 bases had no gene match. In nucleotides, the CDR3 is TGTGCCAGCAGCAAAACAGGGGTGTTTACCACAGATACGCAGTATTTT. It translates to CASSKTGVFTTDTQYF.

CDR3 amino acids: CSVPWGVNEQFF. The CDR3 DNA follows: TGCAGCGTCCCTTGGGGGGTCAATGAGCAGTTCTTC. The gene calls are TRBV29-1 and TRBJ2-1, with D tentatively TRBD2 (6 bases). V lost 6 bases and J lost 6, with 12 bases in between. The CDR3 has 12 amino acids. Germline V gives CDR1 SQVTM, CDR2 ANQGSEA.

The chain carries TRBV25-1 and TRBJ1-6, with D tentatively TRBD1 (6 bases). V was trimmed by 4 bases and J by 9 bases, leaving 19 bases between them. Germline V CDR1 and CDR2: MGHDK, SYGVNS. CDR3 length: 16 residues. Here the CDR3 DNA reads TGTGCCAGCAGTGGGGGACAAGGTTCCGTGCCTTCACCCCTCCACTTT. Protein product: CASSGGQGSVPSPLHF.

This clonotype was seen a few times. The V and J genes are TRBV6-5 and TRBJ2-2, with 10 positions matching TRBD1. V shed 2 bases and J 7 bases; nucleotides not matched to a gene: 7. The CDR3 is 16 amino acids. The germline CDR1 and CDR2 sequences are MNHEY and SVGAGI. CDR3 bases: TGTGCCAGCAGTTACGGGAGACAGGGGGCAAACGGGGAGCTGTTTTTT. Protein sequence: CASSYGRQGANGELFF.

The sample holds many counts of this clonotype. The V call is TRBV14, the J call TRBJ1-2; D call uncertain. Germline V gene data show CDR1 as SGHDN and CDR2 as FVKESK. The CDR3 consists of 13 residues. With 4 bases removed from V and 6 bases from J, the gap between germline ends came to 12 bases. The CDR3: CASSLWGRDGYTF. The DNA of the CDR3 is TGTGCCAGCAGCCTTTGGGGTAGGGATGGCTACACCTTC.

This clonotype occurred a few times. The chain has TRBV3-1 and TRBJ2-1; D possibly matches TRBD1 or TRBD2 (5 bases each). The germline gives CDR1 LGHDT, CDR2 YNNKEL (reference sequence). The CDR3 runs to 17 residues. V dropped 3 bases and J dropped 0 bases, with 15 bases sitting between them. The CDR3 sequence is CASSHPRDGFSYNEQFF. DNA of the CDR3: TGTGCCAGCAGCCACCCCCGGGACGGATTCTCCTACAATGAGCAGTTCTTC.

For the CDR3, the DNA is TGTGCCAGCACCTCATTCCGCAGTAATAGCGGTGGCGGGGAGCTGTTTTTT. Protein sequence: CASTSFRSNSGGGELFF. The chain links TRBV28 to TRBJ2-2, with D perhaps matching TRBD2 (6 bases). Germline V lookup: CDR1 MDHEN, CDR2 SYDVKM. The ends were cut back, 7 bases at V and 7 bases at J, with 25 bases in the middle. The CDR3 consists of 17 residues. The full variable domain, its missing parts supplied by reference TRBV28 and TRBJ2-2, is DVKVTQSSRYLVKRTGEKVFLECVQDMDHENMFWYRQDPGLGLRLIYFSYDVKMKEKGDIPEGYSVSREKKERFSLILESASTNQTSMYLCASTSFRSNSGGGELFFGEGSRLTVL.